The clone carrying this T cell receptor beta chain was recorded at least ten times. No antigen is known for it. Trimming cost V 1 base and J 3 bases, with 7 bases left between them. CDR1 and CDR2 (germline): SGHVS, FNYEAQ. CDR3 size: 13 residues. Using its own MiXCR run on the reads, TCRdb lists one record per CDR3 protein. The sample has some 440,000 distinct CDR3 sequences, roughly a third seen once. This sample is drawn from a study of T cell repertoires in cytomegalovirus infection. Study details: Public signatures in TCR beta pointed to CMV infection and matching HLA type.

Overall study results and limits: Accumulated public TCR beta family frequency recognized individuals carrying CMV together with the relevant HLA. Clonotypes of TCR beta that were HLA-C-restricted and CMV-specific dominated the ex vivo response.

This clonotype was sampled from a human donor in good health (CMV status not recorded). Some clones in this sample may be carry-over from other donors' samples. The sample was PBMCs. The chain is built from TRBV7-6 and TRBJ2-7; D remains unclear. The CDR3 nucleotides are TGTGCCAGCAGCTTAGGCACAAACTACGAGCAGTACTTC. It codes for CASSLGTNYEQYF.